This TCR beta chain was profiled in a study of T cell changes during pregnancy in multiple sclerosis. Using immunoSEQ multiplex PCR, the repertoire was profiled, and TCRdb retains in-frame clones only, with some absent. The profile covers 70,000 to 100,000 clones, with over 80% appearing a single time and over 3.5% taken by the ten largest. V lost 5 bases, J lost 3 bases, and 11 bases lay in between. CDR1 is SNHLY, CDR2 FYNNEI, per germline. The CDR3 is made up of 13 amino acids. The TCR was taken from a female donor with multiple sclerosis, enrolled in a pregnancy study. The sample was peripheral blood, taken in the first trimester of pregnancy. V gene TRBV2 combines with J gene TRBJ2-7; perhaps TRBD1 as D (5 bases). CDR3 region: CASSPRQIYEQYF. In DNA form, the CDR3 reads TGTGCCAGCAGTCCTAGACAGATCTACGAGCAGTACTTC.